Many counts were recorded for the clone carrying this T cell receptor beta chain. Its antigen is still unknown. This specimen belongs to a study of T-cell reconstitution after alpha-beta-depleted transplantation in children. Study-level points and caveats: After transplant, at about two months, alpha-beta T cells were reportedly derived from several hundred expanded graft clones. Certain patients had high TCRbeta diversity at day 60, and it came from recipient T cells and thymic progenitors that survived. T-cell numbers and diversity, one year after transplant, stemmed largely from T cells that were newly produced.

For TCRbeta, the library was prepared with unique molecular identifiers. TCRdb re-analysed the PCR reads in MiXCR, keeping a single row per CDR3 protein. The data contain about 290,000 distinct CDR3 sequences, roughly 8.2% of them seen just once; the ten biggest clones take up 9.1%. V lost 9 bases and J lost 7, with 17 bases in between. The CDR3 is 13 residues long. CDR1 and CDR2 (germline): WNHNN, SYGVQD (reference sequence). This rearrangement joins TRBV10-1 to TRBJ2-3; D unclear. The TCR sequence derives from a female patient aged 2-10 years who had a stem cell transplant for Fanconi anemia, so the T cells may come from the graft donor. This sample comprised peripheral blood, obtained 360 days after TCRalphabeta/CD19-depleted stem cell transplant. The CDR3 DNA reads TGCGCCAGTCTCCGGCGAGAAAGGCATACGCAGTATTTT. It yields the protein CASLRRERHTQYF.